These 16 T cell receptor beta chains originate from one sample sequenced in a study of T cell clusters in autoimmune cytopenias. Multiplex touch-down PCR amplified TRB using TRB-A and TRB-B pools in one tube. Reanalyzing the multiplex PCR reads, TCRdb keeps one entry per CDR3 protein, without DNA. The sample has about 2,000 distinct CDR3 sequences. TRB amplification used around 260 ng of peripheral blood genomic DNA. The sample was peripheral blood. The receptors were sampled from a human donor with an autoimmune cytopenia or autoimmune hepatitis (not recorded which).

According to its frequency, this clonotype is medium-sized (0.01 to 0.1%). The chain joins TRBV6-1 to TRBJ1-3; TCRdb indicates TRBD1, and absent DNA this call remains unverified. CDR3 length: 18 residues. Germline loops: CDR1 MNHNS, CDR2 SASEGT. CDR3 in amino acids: CASSEFGTGFQSGNTIYF.

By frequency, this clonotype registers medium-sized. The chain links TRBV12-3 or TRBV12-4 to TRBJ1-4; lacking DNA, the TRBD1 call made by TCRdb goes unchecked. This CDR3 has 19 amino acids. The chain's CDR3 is CASSFEGRGYVATNEKLFF.

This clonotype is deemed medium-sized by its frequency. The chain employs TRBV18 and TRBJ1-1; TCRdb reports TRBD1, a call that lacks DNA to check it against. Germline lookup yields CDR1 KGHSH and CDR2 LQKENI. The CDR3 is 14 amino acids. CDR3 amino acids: CASSPLDRGTEAFF.

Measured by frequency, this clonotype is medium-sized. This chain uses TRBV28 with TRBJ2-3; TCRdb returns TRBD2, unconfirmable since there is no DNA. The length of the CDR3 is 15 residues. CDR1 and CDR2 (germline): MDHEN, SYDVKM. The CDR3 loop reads CASSPSGGAADTQYF.

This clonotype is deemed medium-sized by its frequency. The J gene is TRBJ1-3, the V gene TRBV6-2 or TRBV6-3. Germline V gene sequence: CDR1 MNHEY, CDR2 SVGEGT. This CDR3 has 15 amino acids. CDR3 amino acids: CASSYEWSSGNTIYF.

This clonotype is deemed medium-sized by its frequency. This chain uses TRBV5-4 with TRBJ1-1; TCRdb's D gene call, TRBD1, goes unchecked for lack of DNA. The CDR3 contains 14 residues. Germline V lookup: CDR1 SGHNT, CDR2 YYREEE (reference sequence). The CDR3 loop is CASSIQGKDTEAFF. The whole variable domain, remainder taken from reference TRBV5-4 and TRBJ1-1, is ETGVTQSPTHLIKTRGQQVTLRCSSQSGHNTVSWYQQALGQGPQFIFQYYREEENGRGNFPPRFSGLQFPNYSSELNVNALELDDSALYLCASSIQGKDTEAFFGQGTRLTVV.

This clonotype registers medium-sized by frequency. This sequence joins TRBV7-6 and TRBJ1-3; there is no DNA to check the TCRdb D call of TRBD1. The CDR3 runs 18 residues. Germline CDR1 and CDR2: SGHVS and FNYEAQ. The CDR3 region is CASSLTPWATGAGNTIYF.

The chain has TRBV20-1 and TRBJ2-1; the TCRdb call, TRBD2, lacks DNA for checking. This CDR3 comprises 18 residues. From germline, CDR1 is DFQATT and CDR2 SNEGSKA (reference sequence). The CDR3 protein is CSARVLLAGGRSYNEQFF.

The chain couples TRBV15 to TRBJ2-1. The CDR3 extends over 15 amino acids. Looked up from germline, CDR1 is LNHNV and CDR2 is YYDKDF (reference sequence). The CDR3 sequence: CATSSLEILGIEQFF.

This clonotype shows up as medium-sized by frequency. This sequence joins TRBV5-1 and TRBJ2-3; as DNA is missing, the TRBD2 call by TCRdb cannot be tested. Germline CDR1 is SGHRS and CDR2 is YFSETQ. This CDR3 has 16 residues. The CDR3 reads CASSSSGGASTDTQYF.

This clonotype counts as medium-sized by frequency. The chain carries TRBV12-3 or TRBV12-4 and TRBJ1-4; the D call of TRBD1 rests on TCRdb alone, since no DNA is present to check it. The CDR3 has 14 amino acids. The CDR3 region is CASSQRGGWEKLFF.

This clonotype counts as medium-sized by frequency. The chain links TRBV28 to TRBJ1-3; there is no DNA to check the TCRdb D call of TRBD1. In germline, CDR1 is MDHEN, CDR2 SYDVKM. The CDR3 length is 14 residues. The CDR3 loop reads CASLPRGQGNTIYF.

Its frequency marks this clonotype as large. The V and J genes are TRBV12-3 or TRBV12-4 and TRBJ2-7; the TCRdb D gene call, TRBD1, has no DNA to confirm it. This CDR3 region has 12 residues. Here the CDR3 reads CASTVQGYEQYF.

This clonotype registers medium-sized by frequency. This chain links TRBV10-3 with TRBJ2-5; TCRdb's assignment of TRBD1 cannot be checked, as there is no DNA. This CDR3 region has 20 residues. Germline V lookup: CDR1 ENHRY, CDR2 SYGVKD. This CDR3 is CAISGPTPNPVKGGYETQYF.

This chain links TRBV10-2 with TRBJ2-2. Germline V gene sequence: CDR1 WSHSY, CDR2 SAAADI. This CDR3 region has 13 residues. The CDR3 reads CASSDGLPGELFF.

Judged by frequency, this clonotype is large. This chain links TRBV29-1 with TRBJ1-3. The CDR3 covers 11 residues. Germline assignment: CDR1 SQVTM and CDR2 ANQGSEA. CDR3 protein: CSVAGGNTIYF.